These 28 T cell receptor beta chains came from one sample sequenced in a study of beta chain features in type 1 diabetes (dated by TCRdb to the late 2010s). Library generation was performed with the immunoSEQ multiplex PCR assay. The High Capacity cDNA Reverse Transcription Kit was used to reverse transcribe all of the isolated RNA, meaning that expressed TCRB transcripts were what got sequenced. The source is immuneACCESS, and TCRdb retained only in-frame sequences with V and J called. Part of the clones is not carried over; for the studies checked, unresolved V genes explain less than half of this, and the remainder is unexplained. In all, the sample holds about 900,000 clones, and about 17% of those were seen once. Of the sample, around 0.02% is held by the ten largest clones. The sequenced sample was naive CD4+ T cells from blood. What this sample's cell subset or site label stands for: true naive CD4+ T cells. The receptors were sampled from a young woman in good health.

This rearrangement joins TRBV11-2 to TRBJ2-7, with 9 bases fitting TRBD2. With V trimmed by 0 bases and J by 4 bases, 7 bases remained unmatched. This CDR3 region has 16 residues. Per germline, CDR1 SGHAT and CDR2 FQNNGV. As DNA, the CDR3 is TGTGCCAGCAGCTTAGAAACCGGGACTAGCCGATACGAGCAGTACTTC. Translated: CASSLETGTSRYEQYF.

This clone has more than one count but fewer than ten. This chain links TRBV18 with TRBJ2-3; a weak D match, TRBD1 (5 bases). The germline gives CDR1 KGHSH, CDR2 LQKENI. This CDR3 contains 12 residues. The V end was cut by 5 bases, the J end by 6 bases, with 9 bases between. The CDR3 region is CASSTYRDTQYF. The DNA for the CDR3 is TGTGCCAGCTCAACGTACAGGGATACGCAGTATTTT.

This chain joins TRBV4-2 and TRBJ2-5; D perhaps matches TRBD2 (5 bases). CDR1 is LGHNA and CDR2 is YNFKEQ in the germline V gene. V shed 1 base and J shed 5 bases, with 20 bases lying between them. The CDR3 extends over 17 amino acids. The CDR3 loop is CASSQANVGVEWETQYF. Here the CDR3 DNA reads TGTGCCAGCAGCCAAGCGAATGTGGGAGTGGAGTGGGAGACCCAGTACTTC.

A few counts support this clone. The chain recombines TRBV5-1 with TRBJ2-3; 8 nucleotides align to TRBD1. With V trimmed by 7 bases and J by 1 base, 5 bases remained unmatched. Germline V gives CDR1 SGHRS, CDR2 YFSETQ. This CDR3 spans 14 amino acids. CDR3 loop: CASYPGQGTDTQYF. The CDR3 DNA is TGCGCCAGCTACCCGGGACAGGGCACAGATACGCAGTATTTT.

The rearrangement joins TRBV4-2 to TRBJ2-1; 11 bases are shared with TRBD2. The CDR3 spans 16 residues. Germline V lookup: CDR1 LGHNA, CDR2 YNFKEQ. The junction had 6 bases not matched to a gene; V was cut back by 0 bases and J by 8 bases. CDR3 sequence: CASSQDATSGIYEQFF. In DNA, the CDR3 is TGTGCCAGCAGCCAAGATGCGACTAGCGGGATCTATGAGCAGTTCTTC.

This chain connects TRBV28 to TRBJ2-7, with D uncertain. Germline V gene data show CDR1 as MDHEN and CDR2 as SYDVKM. The CDR3 sequence is 13 residues long. V lost 4 bases and J 7 bases, leaving 14 bases between the germline ends. CDR3 bases: TGTGCCAGCAGTTCCCCAGTGCCTTCTGAGCAGTACTTC. This gives the protein CASSSPVPSEQYF.

The chain carries TRBV9 and TRBJ2-5; D gene uncertain. V lost 3 bases and J 5 bases, leaving 20 bases between the germline ends. CDR1 is SGDLS and CDR2 is YYNGEE in the germline V gene. The CDR3 runs 16 residues. The CDR3 coding sequence is TGTGCCAGCAGCGCCTCCGCCTTCCTAGATCCGGAGACCCAGTACTTC. Translating it yields CASSASAFLDPETQYF.

The sample holds a few counts of this clone. For the CDR3, the DNA is TGTGCCAGCAGTGAAATTGGAGCAGCAGGGACCCAGTACTTC. This encodes CASSEIGAAGTQYF. The chain carries TRBV2 and TRBJ2-5; no reliable D call. In germline, CDR1 is SNHLY, CDR2 FYNNEI. The CDR3 runs to 14 residues. Deletions cut 2 bases from V and 7 bases from J, with 14 bases between.

On this clone itself: The identical CDR3 is also encoded by other nucleotide sequences in the sample. The V and J genes are TRBV28 and TRBJ2-2; D is tentatively TRBD1 or TRBD2 (6 bases each). CDR3 length equals 15 residues. Germline CDR1 MDHEN, CDR2 SYDVKM. The ends were cut back, 2 bases at V and 2 bases at J, with 9 bases in the middle. CDR3 loop: CASSLGGTNTGELFF. The CDR3 DNA sequence: TGTGCCAGCAGTTTAGGGGGGACAAACACCGGGGAGCTGTTTTTT.

About this clone: Other DNA sequences from this sample encode an identical CDR3 as well. V and J are TRBV4-1 and TRBJ2-7; D is unresolved. CDR1 is MGHRA and CDR2 is YSYEKL in the germline V gene. The CDR3 runs to 13 residues. Trimming pared 1 base from V and 3 bases from J, leaving 7 bases between. This chain's CDR3 is CASSQALGYEQYF. In DNA, the CDR3 is TGCGCCAGCAGCCAAGCTCTAGGCTACGAGCAGTACTTC.

This clone was seen only a few times. The chain joins TRBV5-4 to TRBJ2-1; 9 bases fit TRBD2. V gave up 3 bases and J gave up 6 bases; unmatched junction bases: 7. This CDR3 is 15 amino acids long. Germline assignment: CDR1 SGHNT and CDR2 YYREEE (reference sequence). The CDR3 DNA follows: TGTGCCAGCAGCTCTTCCGGGACTAGCTTCAATGAGCAGTTCTTC. Amino acid sequence: CASSSSGTSFNEQFF. Combining the CDR3 with reference TRBV5-4 and TRBJ2-1 gives the whole variable domain ETGVTQSPTHLIKTRGQQVTLRCSSQSGHNTVSWYQQALGQGPQFIFQYYREEENGRGNFPPRFSGLQFPNYSSELNVNALELDDSALYLCASSSSGTSFNEQFFGPGTRLTVL.

Only a few counts were recorded for this clone. CDR3 region: CAISEFATEAFF. CDR3 in DNA: TGTGCCATCAGTGAGTTTGCCACTGAAGCTTTCTTT. The chain uses TRBV10-3 and TRBJ1-1; no clear D. Germline assignment: CDR1 ENHRY and CDR2 SYGVKD. The CDR3 length is 12 residues. V gave up 1 base and J gave up 4 bases, with 4 bases separating them.

The chain carries TRBV4-1 and TRBJ2-2; D may be TRBD2 (6 bases). CDR1 is MGHRA and CDR2 is YSYEKL in the germline V gene. The CDR3 is 17 amino acids. Trimming removed 4 bases at V and 2 bases at J, with 17 bases between. The DNA for the CDR3 is TGCGCCAGCAGCCGTCTCAACCCTAGCGCCAACACCGGGGAGCTGTTTTTT. This encodes CASSRLNPSANTGELFF.

This clone was seen a handful of times. Other DNA sequences in this sample translate to the same CDR3. V is TRBV7-2 and J is TRBJ2-3; no firm D call. The CDR3 loop spans 12 amino acids. Trimming cost V 2 bases and J 5 bases, with 5 bases left between them. Germline V gives CDR1 SGHTA, CDR2 FQGNSA. The CDR3 region has the DNA TGTGCCAGCAGCTTAAACCGAGATACGCAGTATTTT. Protein sequence: CASSLNRDTQYF.

V and J are TRBV15 and TRBJ2-5, with 11 nucleotides matching TRBD1. The end of the DNA aligns better with TRBJ2-7, so the J call may be wrong. The CDR3 is made up of 15 amino acids. The V gene's germline CDR1 is LNHNV and CDR2 YYDKDF (reference sequence). The CDR3 nucleotides read TGTGCCACCAGCTTTACGGACAGGGGGCTCTACGAGCAGTACTTC. Amino acid sequence: CATSFTDRGLYEQYF.

V and J are TRBV28 and TRBJ1-4; 7 bases match TRBD1. V was clipped by 4 bases and J by 0 bases; unmatched bases: 2. CDR3 size: 15 residues. Germline assignment: CDR1 MDHEN and CDR2 SYDVKM. DNA for the CDR3: TGTGCCAGCAGTTGGGACAGAACAACTAATGAAAAACTGTTTTTT. Translated, it gives CASSWDRTTNEKLFF. The whole variable domain, filled in from reference TRBV28 and TRBJ1-4, reads DVKVTQSSRYLVKRTGEKVFLECVQDMDHENMFWYRQDPGLGLRLIYFSYDVKMKEKGDIPEGYSVSREKKERFSLILESASTNQTSMYLCASSWDRTTNEKLFFGSGTQLSVL.

CDR3 sequence reads: CASSMGLETQYF. For the CDR3, the DNA is TGTGCCAGTAGTATGGGCCTAGAGACCCAGTACTTC. The V and J genes are TRBV19 and TRBJ2-5; no reliable D call. Germline loops: CDR1 LNHDA, CDR2 SQIVND (reference sequence). The CDR3 spans 12 residues. With 3 bases removed from V and 4 bases from J, the gap between germline ends came to 6 bases.

In its sample, this clone was seen a few times. The genes are TRBV6-5 and TRBJ1-1; TRBD1 matches 7 bases. Germline lookup yields CDR1 MNHEY and CDR2 SVGAGI. V gave up 4 bases and J gave up 4 bases; unmatched junction bases: 9. The CDR3 sequence is 15 residues long. The CDR3 DNA reads as TGTGCCAGCAGTTCGTACAGGGGCTTAAGCACTGAAGCTTTCTTT. It yields the protein CASSSYRGLSTEAFF.

In its sample, this clone was seen a few times. The chain links TRBV18 to TRBJ1-1, with D possibly being TRBD1 (5 bases). CDR1 and CDR2 from the germline V gene are KGHSH and LQKENI. Trimming removed 0 bases at V and 6 bases at J, with 17 bases between. The CDR3 consists of 16 residues. DNA for the CDR3: TGTGCCAGCTCACCACCGTACACCAGGGTCTTAGCTGAAGCTTTCTTT. It codes for CASSPPYTRVLAEAFF.

The V gene is TRBV18, the J gene TRBJ1-2, with TRBD1 matching 9 bases. The CDR3 extends over 14 amino acids. The V and J ends lost 3 bases and 7 bases, in that order; junction bases with no gene match: 6. Germline CDR1 is KGHSH and CDR2 is LQKENI. The CDR3 DNA reads TGTGCCAGCTCACCGCAGGGACAGGGATTTGGCTACACCTTC. Translation: CASSPQGQGFGYTF.

This clone appeared a few times. The chain links TRBV7-8 to TRBJ2-1; tentative D call: TRBD2 (5 bases). The CDR3 has 15 amino acids. V lost 0 bases and J 4 bases, leaving 10 bases between the germline ends. Per germline, CDR1 SGHVS and CDR2 FQNEAQ. The CDR3 region has the DNA TGTGCCAGCAGCTTAGCTTCTAGCCGATACAATGAGCAGTTCTTC. Encoded protein: CASSLASSRYNEQFF.

The rearrangement links TRBV9 to TRBJ2-7; no reliable D call. The CDR3 covers 12 residues. Deletions cut 4 bases from V and 6 bases from J, with 11 bases between. Germline V gene lookup returns CDR1 SGDLS and CDR2 YYNGEE. This chain's CDR3 is CASSSGMAEQYF. The CDR3 DNA reads as TGTGCCAGCAGCTCGGGTATGGCCGAGCAGTACTTC.

CDR3 bases: TGTGCCAGCAGGTGGACAGGGAGAAATACTGAAGCTTTCTTT. Translating gives CASRWTGRNTEAFF. The chain employs TRBV6-1 and TRBJ1-1, with 8 bases matching TRBD1. Germline CDR1 is MNHNS and CDR2 is SASEGT. The CDR3 is 14 residues long. Trimming at V came to 6 bases and at J to 5 bases, leaving 8 bases not matched to a gene.

This clone was picked up a small number of times. The chain joins TRBV4-1 to TRBJ2-2, with a possible D match to TRBD2 (5 bases). The ends were cut back, 4 bases at V and 4 bases at J, with 16 bases in the middle. This CDR3 has 16 residues. Germline loops: CDR1 MGHRA, CDR2 YSYEKL. In nucleotides, the CDR3 is TGCGCCAGCAGCCGGAACCTCGGAGGTTCCACCGGGGAGCTGTTTTTT. It encodes CASSRNLGGSTGELFF.

This chain connects TRBV25-1 to TRBJ2-2, with D possibly being TRBD1 or TRBD2 (5 bases each). The germline V gene has CDR1 MGHDK and CDR2 SYGVNS. With 2 bases removed from V and 4 bases from J, the gap between germline ends came to 11 bases. The CDR3 spans 15 residues. CDR3 sequence: CASSEQGRSTGELFF. The CDR3 nucleotides read TGTGCCAGCAGTGAACAGGGACGTTCCACCGGGGAGCTGTTTTTT. Full variable domain (outside the CDR3, taken from reference TRBV25-1 and TRBJ2-2): EADIYQTPRYLVIGTGKKITLECSQTMGHDKMYWYQQDPGMELHLIHYSYGVNSTEKGDLSSESTVSRIRTEHFPLTLESARPSHTSQYLCASSEQGRSTGELFFGEGSRLTVL.

About this clone itself: This same CDR3 is encoded by further DNA sequences in the sample. V is TRBV7-2 and J is TRBJ2-5, with 9 bases fitting TRBD1. J lost 5 bases, V lost 5 bases, and 6 bases had no gene match. Looked up from germline, CDR1 is SGHTA and CDR2 is FQGNSA. The CDR3 is 14 amino acids. CDR3 residues: CASSRGQGWETQYF. The DNA for the CDR3 is TGTGCCAGCAGCCGGGGACAGGGTTGGGAGACCCAGTACTTC.

The table lists this clone with a few counts. The V and J genes are TRBV7-3 and TRBJ2-1; D ambiguous. Germline CDR1 and CDR2: SGHTA and FQGTGA. There are 14 residues in the CDR3. V gave up 0 bases and J gave up 4 bases, with 7 bases separating them. CDR3 residues: CASSLTNAYNEQFF. The CDR3 DNA sequence: TGTGCCAGCAGCTTAACGAACGCGTACAATGAGCAGTTCTTC.

This rearrangement joins TRBV19 to TRBJ1-5; possibly TRBD1 for D (6 bases). The CDR3 is 13 amino acids. V lost 3 bases and J 6 bases, leaving 9 bases between the germline ends. From germline, CDR1 is LNHDA and CDR2 SQIVND (reference sequence). The CDR3 spells CASSIRGPQPQHF. In DNA, the CDR3 is TGTGCCAGTAGTATCAGGGGACCTCAGCCCCAGCATTTT. The full variable domain, rest sourced from reference TRBV19 and TRBJ1-5, is DGGITQSPKYLFRKEGQNVTLSCEQNLNHDAMYWYRQDPGQGLRLIYYSQIVNDFQKGDIAEGYSVSREKKESFPLTVTSAQKNPTAFYLCASSIRGPQPQHFGDGTRLSIL.